The sequence of this T cell receptor beta chain was determined in a study of regulatory T cells in long-lasting Graves disease. Arm-PCR of CDR3 regions with iRepertoire HTBI primers generated TCR beta libraries. TCRdb reprocessed the multiplex PCR reads via MiXCR and lists one record per CDR3 protein. The table lists 250,000 to 300,000 distinct CDR3 sequences, approximately 20% of them singletons. As to time point: newly diagnosed GD, antithyroid drugs for less than 3 months. The authors made the TCR library using RNA they extracted from PBMCs. This clonotype was detected many times. Looked up from germline, CDR1 is DFQATT and CDR2 is SNEGSKA (reference sequence). The CDR3 loop spans 11 amino acids. V was pared by 4 bases and J by 2 bases, with 4 bases between. This sample also appeared in a second study, on T cells in Graves' hyperthyroidism and ophthalmopathy. Per that study: The study used the HTBI primer set for a first-round RT-PCR of the TCR CDR3. For ophthalmopathy, model prediction preceded onset by a median about 6 months.

V gene TRBV20-1 combines with J gene TRBJ2-3; D unresolved. This receptor was identified in a woman between 25 and 40 years old with Graves disease. The starting material was peripheral blood mononuclear cells (PBMCs), obtained at new diagnosis, from a patient treated with antithyroid drugs. The CDR3 sequence is CSAIYTDTQYF. CDR3 bases: TGCAGTGCTATCTACACAGATACGCAGTATTTT.